The table lists the clone carrying this T cell receptor (beta chain) with a few counts. The ends were cut back, 3 bases at V and 1 base at J, with 12 bases in the middle. Germline V CDR1 and CDR2: GTSNPN, SVGIG (reference sequence). The CDR3 runs to 15 residues. Each CDR3 protein is one row after TCRdb ran MiXCR on the 5' RACE reads. The sample shows approximately 89,000 distinct CDR3 sequences, more than 13% of them seen only once. These data belong to a study of early T cells in non-severe SARS-CoV-2 infection. Sequenced: whole blood. The chain recombines TRBV30 with TRBJ2-2; D is uncertain. This TCR came from an adult who was a healthcare worker with PCR-confirmed SARS-CoV-2 infection or an uninfected control (not recorded which). CDR3 region: CAWRVFSGNTGELFF. In nucleotides, the CDR3 is TGTGCCTGGAGAGTATTTTCAGGGAACACCGGGGAGCTGTTTTTT.